This entry lists 21 T cell receptor beta chains sequenced from one sample in a study of breast tumors, draining lymph nodes, adjacent tissues. MiXCR, applied by TCRdb to the multiplex PCR reads, yields one record per CDR3 protein. The table shows roughly 70,000 distinct CDR3 sequences, with approximately 45% occurring only once. The sample consisted of breast tumor tissue. All receptors come from a female donor with breast cancer. Some clones in this sample may be carry-over from other donors' samples.

The chain uses TRBV7-2 and TRBJ2-7; 12 bases map to TRBD2. Trimming cost V 4 bases and J 2 bases; bases outside gene matches: 6. The CDR3 covers 16 residues. Germline V gene sequence: CDR1 SGHTA, CDR2 FQGNSA. CDR3 coding DNA: TGTGCCAGCAGCTCTAGACTAGCGGGGGACCCCTACGAGCAGTACTTC. The encoded protein is CASSSRLAGDPYEQYF.

Many counts were recorded for this clonotype. The rearrangement joins TRBV7-9 to TRBJ2-6, with D perhaps TRBD1 or TRBD2 (5 bases each). Looked up from germline, CDR1 is SEHNR and CDR2 is FQNEAQ (reference sequence). The germline V and J ends were trimmed by 6 bases and 0 bases, with 12 bases remaining between them. CDR3 length: 16 residues. The CDR3 is CASSSGTSSGANVLTF. CDR3 bases: TGTGCCAGCAGTTCCGGGACCAGCTCTGGGGCCAACGTCCTGACTTTC.

In this sample, this clonotype turned up many times. V is TRBV6-5 and J is TRBJ1-2, with D perhaps matching TRBD1 (5 bases). CDR1 and CDR2 from the germline V gene are MNHEY and SVGAGI. The CDR3 has 15 residues. Trimming shortened V by 0 bases and J by 1 base, and 9 bases separated the two germline ends. As DNA, the CDR3 is TGTGCCAGCAGTTACTCCAGGGAGCGTAACTATGGCTACACCTTC. Protein sequence: CASSYSRERNYGYTF.

This sequence joins TRBV9 and TRBJ1-2, with D perhaps TRBD1 (6 bases). This CDR3 contains 15 residues. V dropped 3 bases and J dropped 2 bases, with 14 bases sitting between them. Germline V gene lookup returns CDR1 SGDLS and CDR2 YYNGEE. The DNA for the CDR3 is TGTGCCAGCAGCGCAGGGGTCCCCTTGAACTATGGCTACACCTTC. Translation gives CASSAGVPLNYGYTF.

This clonotype was counted many times. A much more abundant neighbour one base away suggests this may be a read error. V gene TRBV11-2 combines with J gene TRBJ2-7, with D hard to call. Germline V gene data show CDR1 as SGHAT and CDR2 as FQNNGV. This CDR3 has 13 amino acids. The V gene lost 1 base and the J gene lost 6 bases, with 10 bases spanning the gap. The CDR3 here is CASSLGGFPEQYF. The CDR3 DNA follows: TGTGCCAGCAGCTTAGGTGGCTTCCCCGAGCAGTACTTC.

This rearrangement joins TRBV20-1 to TRBJ2-6, with 7 bases aligning to TRBD1. The junction had 5 bases not matched to a gene; V was cut back by 7 bases and J by 2 bases. The CDR3 covers 14 residues. From germline, CDR1 is DFQATT and CDR2 SNEGSKA (reference sequence). Written as DNA, the CDR3 is TGCAGTGACCCCGGGACAGCTGGGGCCAACGTCCTGACTTTC. This sequence encodes CSDPGTAGANVLTF.

In the case of this clonotype: At one of its ends the junction is not consistent with the germline gene, which may arise from a read error. The chain joins TRBV10-3 to TRBJ2-2; D is possibly TRBD1 or TRBD2 (6 bases each). The CDR3 is made up of 16 amino acids. CDR1 ENHRY and CDR2 SYGVKD come from the germline V gene. CDR3 DNA sequence: TGTGCCATCAGTGAGGAGGGGGGACTGAACACCGGGGAGCTGTCTTGG. It encodes CAISEEGGLNTGELSW.

To note about this clonotype: Since a much larger clone is just one base distant, this may be a read error. Likely a read error: the CDR3 ends without its conserved phenylalanine or tryptophan. This chain connects TRBV6-1 to TRBJ2-7; D is ambiguous. Germline loops: CDR1 MNHNS, CDR2 SASEGT. V gave up 8 bases and J gave up 3 bases, with 8 bases separating them. This CDR3 is built from 11 residues. The CDR3 region is CASLEDYEQYL. CDR3 sequence (DNA): TGTGCCAGCCTCGAAGACTACGAGCAGTACCTC.

The CDR3 DNA sequence: TGCAGTGCAAGAACACCGTCCTACGAGCAGTACTTC. Encoded protein: CSARTPSYEQYF. The V call is TRBV20-1, the J call TRBJ2-7; D ambiguous. The CDR3 is 12 residues long. Germline V gives CDR1 DFQATT, CDR2 SNEGSKA (reference sequence). V lost 6 bases, J lost 1 base, and 10 bases lay in between.

This chain uses TRBV12-3 or TRBV12-4 with TRBJ1-5, with TRBD1 as a possible D gene (5 bases). The CDR3 length is 19 residues. V lost 6 bases and J 1 base, leaving 25 bases between the germline ends. The DNA for the CDR3 is TGTGCCAGCAGCGCCACCGGGACCCGATTTAAGGGGAGCAATCAGCCCCAGCATTTT. Its translation is CASSATGTRFKGSNQPQHF.

Of note for this clonotype: At one end the junction does not follow the germline gene, possibly because of a read error. V usage is TRBV10-3 and J usage is TRBJ2-7; 8 bases agree with TRBD2. This CDR3 spans 15 amino acids. Per germline, CDR1 ENHRY and CDR2 SYGVKD. DNA for the CDR3: TGTGTCATCAGTGTCGGATTAGCGGGACTTGCCGAGCAGTACTTC. It specifies CVISVGLAGLAEQYF.

The CDR3 bases are TGCAGTGCATCTAGCGGGAGCTCTTGCAATGAGCAGTTCTTC. This encodes CSASSGSSCNEQFF. The rearrangement joins TRBV20-1 to TRBJ2-1; 10 bases map to TRBD2. J was trimmed by 6 bases and V by 6 bases; bases with no gene match: 8. Germline V CDR1 and CDR2: DFQATT, SNEGSKA (reference sequence). The CDR3 runs 14 residues.

This clonotype rates as medium-sized (0.01 to 0.1%). The chain uses TRBV2 and TRBJ1-6; perhaps TRBD1 as D (5 bases). Germline CDR1 reads SNHLY; CDR2 reads FYNNEI. The V end was cut by 6 bases, the J end by 5 bases, with 14 bases between. The CDR3 is 15 residues long. The CDR3 reads CASSLQGIDNSPLHF. Here the CDR3 DNA reads TGTGCCAGCAGCCTGCAGGGCATCGATAATTCACCCCTCCACTTT.

Only a few counts were recorded for this clonotype. This could be a read error, since a much larger clone is one nucleotide away. V is TRBV6-6 and J is TRBJ2-1; D may be TRBD2 (5 bases). Germline loops: CDR1 MNHNY, CDR2 SVGAGI (reference sequence). The CDR3 is 14 residues long. Trimming pared 5 bases from V and 6 bases from J, leaving 14 bases between. CDR3 sequence (DNA): TGTGCCAGCAGTCACGAGTTCCTAGCCAATGAGCAGTTCTTC. This codes for CASSHEFLANEQFF.

This rearrangement joins TRBV27 to TRBJ2-2; 8 nucleotides align to TRBD2. The V gene end was trimmed by 3 bases and the J gene end by 6 bases; junction bases not matched to a gene: 12. The CDR3 is made up of 17 amino acids. The germline CDR1 and CDR2 sequences are MNHEY and SMNVEV (reference sequence). This CDR3 reads CASSFRGTLGRAGELFF. In DNA form, the CDR3 reads TGTGCCAGCAGTTTCCGCGGGACCCTCGGGAGGGCCGGGGAGCTGTTTTTT.

This clonotype was observed many times. The V and J genes are TRBV11-2 and TRBJ2-2, with D tentatively TRBD2 (6 bases). CDR1 and CDR2 from the germline V gene are SGHAT and FQNNGV. Trimming pared 6 bases from V and 4 bases from J, leaving 12 bases between. The CDR3 runs 14 residues. In DNA form, the CDR3 reads TGTGCCAGCAGGATCCATAGCGGCACCGGGGAGCTGTTTTTT. Amino acid sequence: CASRIHSGTGELFF. Looking up the rest from reference TRBV11-2 and TRBJ2-2 gives the full variable domain: EAGVAQSPRYKIIEKRQSVAFWCNPISGHATLYWYQQILGQGPKLLIQFQNNGVVDDSQLPKDRFSAERLKGVDSTLKIQPAKLEDSAVYLCASRIHSGTGELFFGEGSRLTVL.

Turning to this clonotype: The conserved phenylalanine or tryptophan is not found at the CDR3 terminus, so this likely reflects a read error. V is TRBV10-3 and J is TRBJ2-3; TRBD2 agrees at 16 bases. The germline gives CDR1 ENHRY, CDR2 SYGVKD. The CDR3 is made up of 17 amino acids. The CDR3 region is CAVSGGTSGGDTDTQYC. The CDR3 DNA reads as TGTGCCGTCAGTGGGGGGACTAGCGGGGGGGACACAGATACGCAGTATTGT.

This clonotype was found many times. The chain joins TRBV6-5 to TRBJ2-1; maybe TRBD2 (6 bases). CDR1 MNHEY and CDR2 SVGAGI come from the germline V gene. The ends were cut back, 0 bases at V and 6 bases at J, with 12 bases in the middle. The CDR3 covers 15 residues. CDR3 coding DNA: TGTGCCAGCAGTTACTCGACCGCGGGGACCAATGAGCAGTTCTTC. As protein: CASSYSTAGTNEQFF.

This clonotype was detected many times. CDR3 in amino acids: CASSPETDYYGYTF. The CDR3 region has the DNA TGTGCCAGCAGCCCTGAGACGGATTACTATGGCTACACCTTC. This chain joins TRBV7-9 and TRBJ1-2; D gene uncertain. Germline V gene sequence: CDR1 SEHNR, CDR2 FQNEAQ (reference sequence). The CDR3 totals 14 residues. The V and J ends lost 5 bases and 3 bases respectively, with 13 bases between them.

This clonotype has ten or more counts. V and J are TRBV12-3 or TRBV12-4 and TRBJ2-7, with D possibly matching TRBD2 (5 bases). V was trimmed by 3 bases and J by 2 bases, leaving 17 bases between them. The CDR3 runs to 16 residues. This CDR3 is CASSFSYSGIPYEQYF. The CDR3 region has the DNA TGTGCCAGCAGTTTTTCCTACTCGGGGATCCCCTACGAGCAGTACTTC.

This clonotype was counted at least ten times. This chain connects TRBV6-1 to TRBJ2-7, with 11 bases fitting TRBD2. The CDR3 totals 15 residues. Germline V gene lookup returns CDR1 MNHNS and CDR2 SASEGT. The junction had 6 bases not matched to a gene; V was cut back by 6 bases and J by 2 bases. CDR3 coding DNA: TGTGCCAGCAGCGTAGCGGGAGGGCCCCCCTACGAGCAGTACTTC. Amino acids: CASSVAGGPPYEQYF.